In this sample, the clone carrying this T cell receptor beta chain turned up once. The protocol was immunoSEQ multiplex PCR, while the TCRdb copy is restricted to in-frame clones and leaves out a portion. This table holds under 85,000 clones, 86% found once. These data come from a study of OX40 agonist ivuxolimab in advanced cancers. As for the study in general: One patient with hepatocellular carcinoma and two with cutaneous melanoma, three in all, had partial responses.

This TCR came from an adult with an advanced solid tumor such as melanoma, head and neck, liver or kidney cancer. The starting material was CD4+ or CD8+ T cells sorted from blood, obtained in a trial of the OX40 agonist ivuxolimab.

The CDR3 nucleotides read TGTGCCAGCAGCTCTCCTGGGGTTACAGATACGCAGTATTTT. Translating it yields CASSSPGVTDTQYF. The chain couples TRBV27 to TRBJ2-3; D is undetermined. Trimming cost V 6 bases and J 3 bases, with 13 bases left between them. This CDR3 is built from 14 residues. Germline CDR1 is MNHEY and CDR2 is SMNVEV (reference sequence).